This note documents a single T cell receptor beta chain sequence. Its antigen is unknown. The data originate from a study of cytomegalovirus exposure and HLA in healthy donors (dated 2017 in TCRdb). A note on the overall study: According to an earlier analysis of several hundred of the donors, some 170 million T cells yielded over 100 million unique TCR beta sequences and approximately 280 Gb of sequence data. An early release that covered 500 to 800 HLA-typed donors contained about 290 gigabases of sequencing data and around 85 million unique TCR sequences. Of the roughly 420 genotyped donors, 81% were placed in the genetic ancestry cluster associated with self-reported Caucasian donors. The aim of the study was to test whether cataloging public T cell receptors could identify signatures of past pathogen exposure. Using immunosequencing, the study profiled T cell repertoires from around 680 subjects and related those repertoires to cytomegalovirus serostatus. Along with the roughly 700-subject first cohort, a separate validation cohort of about 110 different subjects was used. The study combined high-throughput TCR immunosequencing, statistical association of individual TCRs with disease status, and machine learning to predict cytomegalovirus infection status. To study patterns of TCR occurrence, a later analysis re-analyzed previously published TCR beta repertoires from 500 to 850 donors and added high-resolution HLA genotyping. Rather than drawing on any new phenotypic data, the later analysis identified candidate immune exposures from TCR beta sequences and the way those sequences occurred across donors. An earlier analysis of 587 of the donors used high-throughput TCR beta sequencing to judge whether each TCR beta V gene segment behaved as functional or pseudogenic. Alongside the repertoire data, information on donor age, sex, ethnicity and CMV serostatus was compiled. A later genetic analysis used genome-wide SNP genotypes for 398 of the 666 donors, treating that subset as a discovery cohort. Every repertoire in the discovery cohort had been generated on one and the same sequencing platform. Both class I and class II loci were covered by HLA typing, at four-digit resolution. Typing coverage varied by locus: roughly 620-640 donors for A, B, C, DRB1 and DQB1; about 520 for DQA1; more than 600 for DPA1; approximately 490 for DPB1. Because of strong linkage in the cohort, five DR-DQ haplotypes were treated as single units for association and clustering. Among a few hundred genotyped donors of the cohort, an average of about 240,000 unique TCR beta nucleotide sequences were sequenced per donor, roughly a sixth of them non-productive. The paper's findings and limits, for the study overall: While some public TCRs were present in many individuals, most TCR sequences turned up only very rarely across donors. An association between a missense DCLRE1C variant and V-gene and J-gene trimming of TCR beta chains was found in a later genetic analysis and replicated in an independent cohort. It was suggested by the authors that the approach could potentially be generalized to other disease states and immunological phenotypes. Roughly uniform sequencing depth across donors was assumed in presence/absence analyses, although this assumption may not hold. In a later analysis, some 18,000 TCR beta sequences were associated with specific HLA alleles at a false discovery rate of 0.05. A cluster of highly shared sequence variants was judged likely to represent a technical artifact of the sequencing pipeline. Broadly in line with IMGT annotations, most TCR beta V segments showed up in productive rearrangements about 87% or about 30% of the time in an earlier analysis of several hundred of the donors. Assigning TCR associations to individual alleles was difficult when HLA alleles, especially DR and DQ, strongly co-occurred. A further reported finding was that TCR beta sequences accurately predicted the HLA-A and HLA-B alleles for most subjects in the first cohort. In a later analysis, the rate of TCR association differed among HLA loci, with DRB1 alleles having the most associated TCRs and HLA-C alleles having the fewest. In a later genetic analysis, fewer N-insertions in productive TCRs were reported among donors in an Asian-associated ancestry cluster than the roughly 700-donor mean. A later analysis found that most CMV-associated TCR beta chains appeared HLA-restricted, with HLA associations seemingly driven largely by CMV exposure. For the cohort, immune exposure information was limited to CMV serostatus. This cohort had only TCR beta chains sequenced, and the lack of alpha or paired-chain data limited which features could be detected. A total of 150 or so TCR beta chains were listed by the study as associated with cytomegalovirus. A later analysis reported that several top co-occurrence clusters appeared linked to parvovirus B19, influenza, CMV and Epstein-Barr virus. Some IMGT-functional V segments, including TRBV6-2 and TRBV6-3, could not be distinguished by the 87-base-pair reads and were therefore excluded. Because counts were too low, roughly 18 rarely observed V segments, including chromosome 9 orphons, were left out of the earlier analysis of 500 to 650 of the donors. Three of the identified cytomegalovirus-associated TCR beta chains were confirmed in vitro to be specific for cytomegalovirus antigens. Because HLA typing was missing for some donors at each locus, association tests included only the typed subset. In both the original and validation cohorts, the classifier was reported to diagnose cytomegalovirus status with high specificity and sensitivity. In a later analysis, HLA-associated TCR beta chains were found to be more clonally expanded and to have lower generation probabilities than equally common non-associated chains. Linkage disequilibrium might explain the correlated functional status among segregating V segments, but an unknown experimental factor could not be excluded.

Libraries were made using the immunoSEQ multiplex PCR assay. For the multiplex PCR, a mixture combining 60 forward primers for TCR Vbeta segments and 13 reverse primers for TCR Jbeta segments was used. The CDR3 region of rearranged TCR beta genes was amplified from genomic DNA by a multiplex PCR assay. Amplified TCR beta libraries were sequenced as 87-base-pair reads on the Illumina HiSeq System. The paper's data handling went like this. Across the 600 to 700 repertoires, a later analysis counted 78 million or so unique TCR beta chains, roughly 11 million of which were shared by at least two donors. Raw reads were error-corrected and collapsed into unique sequences with a nearest-neighbor algorithm that merged closely related sequences to remove PCR and sequencing errors. To assign V, D and J gene segments, CDR3 sequences were aligned to IMGT reference sequences. For a sequence to be retained, a match of at least six nucleotides was required to both a V gene segment and a J gene segment. Rearrangements were called productive when the CDR3 lacked stop codons and stayed in frame with V and J; all others were non-productive. CDR3 was defined according to IMGT convention as the region running from the second conserved V-encoded cysteine to the conserved J-encoded phenylalanine. In an earlier analysis of roughly 610 of the donors, sequences lacking an unambiguous match to a single V gene segment were excluded. An earlier analysis of a few hundred of the donors called V segments functional above 56.7% productive rearrangements and segregating when the between-donor standard deviation exceeded 5%. A statistical classification framework was built for diagnosing cytomegalovirus status from the catalog of TCR beta chain sequences. V and J gene assignment, in a later analysis, came from comparing TCR nucleotide sequences with IMGT/GENE-DB human TR gene sequences. Using the TCRdist pipeline, a later analysis assigned CDR3 sequences along with most-parsimonious VDJ recombination scenarios. A later analysis defined each TCR beta chain by its CDR3 amino acid sequence plus V-gene family, and excluded reads lacking a unique V-gene family. As a way to deal with suspected cross-contamination and a sequencing artifact, a later analysis dropped 500 to 700 nucleotide sequences that were highly shared and had low generation probability. A later analysis calculated a clonal expansion index for each public chain from normalized within-repertoire ranks of inferred template counts. In a later analysis, generation probabilities were computed with a VDJ recombination model fitted to out-of-frame rearrangements, and the resulting probabilities were checked against IGoR. A later analysis scored TCR-TCR, TCR-HLA and TCR-CMV co-occurrence with hypergeometric tests, applying a repertoire-size bias correction to TCR pairs. A later analysis estimated false discovery rates by permuting HLA or CMV assignments 20 times. A later analysis grouped co-occurring TCRs with DBSCAN, adding TCRdist sequence similarity when clustering within HLA-allele-positive subsets. Repertoires with fewer than 30,000 or more than 120,000 public chains were left out of co-occurrence clustering, as were roughly five repertoires with anomalous nucleotide sharing. In its TCRdb copy, this immuneACCESS table keeps in-frame sequences only and misses some clones. Where compared with another copy, unresolved V genes explain less than half of these, and the others have no known cause. That table gives V, J and clone size, and the DNA gave D and trimming. The sample's table lists a count of roughly 200,000 clones. The top ten clones comprise 5.5% to 7.5% of the sample.

Spanning cysteine to phenylalanine, the CDR3 consists of 13 amino acids. The kept DNA is CDR3 alone, 39 bases in frame from the first base. The germline V gene encodes CDR1 WNHNN and CDR2 SYGVQD (reference sequence). V is pruned by 10 bases and J by 3 bases, leaving 8 bases of the junction without a gene match. The cohort was made up of 650 to 700 healthy bone marrow donors. All cohort members were sampled while nominally healthy, although unrecorded immune exposures were likely present. The donor was CMV seronegative and belonged to the group of roughly 330 seronegative cohort members. Every donor gave a peripheral blood sample, and the peripheral blood mononuclear cells from that sample were used for TCR beta sequencing. The Qiagen DNeasy Blood Extraction Kit was used to extract genomic DNA from the blood cell samples.

Material: PBMCs. In this chain, TRBV10-1 is recombined with TRBJ2-7; 8 central bases correspond to TRBD2. This receptor was taken from a young man in good health and CMV-seronegative. The nucleotide sequence is given as TGCGCCACCCAATCCCGGGGGGGCTACGAGCAGTACTTC. Translated, it gives CATQSRGGYEQYF.